What follows is one T cell receptor beta chain and its context. Its specificity is not known. No fewer than 7 million PBMCs went into each sample. With each sample, at least 6 micrograms of total RNA were extracted. These data are taken from a study of blood T cells in healthy people across ages. Study-wide points: Diversity was higher, and naive CD4+ cells more numerous, in long-lived donors than in aged donors. Since the PBMCs were unsorted, naive and antigen-experienced cells could not be conclusively compared.

A second PCR of 7 to 11 cycles used a sample-barcoded 5' primer and a J-beta primer mix. MiXCR, run by TCRdb on the 5' RACE reads, gives a single entry per CDR3 protein. This sample carries just under 900,000 distinct CDR3 sequences, around 28% of them seen once, and the ten largest clones take 17%. The specimen was blood. This sequence originates from a woman older than 75 in good health.

CDR3 loop: CATSRDSVAGQAFF. CDR3 DNA: TGTGCCACCAGCAGAGATTCCGTGGCGGGCCAAGCTTTCTTT. The rearrangement joins TRBV15 to TRBJ1-1, with D uncertain. V lost 0 bases to trimming and J lost 9 bases, with 14 bases between them. This CDR3 has 14 residues. The germline CDR1 and CDR2 sequences are LNHNV and YYDKDF (reference sequence).